The rows below give T cell receptor beta chains drawn from one sample of a study of vaccination and CD4 T cells after COVID-19. Each CDR3 protein is one row after TCRdb ran MiXCR on the PCR reads. Counted here are about 21,000 distinct CDR3 sequences, over 40% occurring once; the ten biggest clones make up 2% to 3%. Antigens for these TCRs are unknown. The sequenced sample was CD4+ T cells from blood, cultured in vitro, obtained after SARS-CoV-2 vaccination. All receptors derive from a human donor who had recovered from COVID-19. The CDR3 runs from the conserved cysteine through the conserved F or W. D genes are given only for firm matches. Clone size appears in some rows only: once, few, many, or a class for an expanded clone.

j_call d_call clone_size v_call cdr3_aa cdr3_nt
TRBJ2-1 - few TRBV28 CASSPGSIGANEQFF TGTGCCAGCAGCCCCGGGTCGATCGGAGCCAATGAGCAGTTCTTC
TRBJ2-5 - - TRBV24-1 CATSDNNGRAEETQYF TGTGCCACCAGTGACAATAACGGTCGGGCGGAAGAGACCCAGTACTTC
TRBJ1-2 - few TRBV7-2 CASSFTNYGYTF TGTGCCAGCAGCTTCACTAACTATGGCTACACCTTC
TRBJ1-2 - - TRBV28 CASSLQPGSVYGYTF TGTGCCAGCAGTTTACAGCCGGGATCCGTATATGGCTACACCTTC
TRBJ1-2 TRBD1 - TRBV6-1 CASSRGEGADYGYTF TGTGCCAGCAGCCGGGGGGAGGGGGCGGACTATGGCTACACCTTC
TRBJ1-2 TRBD1 - TRBV28 CAARQGLSNYGYTF TGTGCCGCACGACAGGGCCTCTCTAACTATGGCTACACCTTC
TRBJ2-5 - few TRBV2 CASSAGRAKETQYF TGTGCCAGCAGTGCAGGCAGGGCAAAAGAGACCCAGTACTTC
TRBJ1-6 - - TRBV27 CASSLSATVNSPLHF TGTGCCAGCAGTTTATCGGCTACAGTAAATTCACCCCTCCACTTT
TRBJ2-2 TRBD2 - TRBV12-3/TRBV12-4 CASSLRRGGTGELFF TGTGCCAGCAGTTTAAGGCGGGGGGGAACCGGGGAGCTGTTTTTT
TRBJ1-5 - - TRBV15 CATSSQLGVVRINQPQHF TGTGCCACCAGCAGTCAGCTTGGGGTCGTACGGATCAATCAGCCCCAGCATTTT
TRBJ2-5 TRBD2 few TRBV6-2/TRBV6-3 CASSYSTSGGQKETQYF TGTGCCAGCAGTTACTCGACTAGCGGGGGGCAAAAAGAGACCCAGTACTTC
TRBJ2-3 - - TRBV11-2 CASSSGTVTDTQYF TGTGCCAGCAGTTCCGGGACGGTCACAGATACGCAGTATTTT
TRBJ1-5 - few TRBV20-1 CSASYGQSNQPQHF TGCAGTGCTTCATACGGGCAGAGCAATCAGCCCCAGCATTTT
TRBJ1-2 TRBD1 - TRBV19 CASSKTGTGTTGGYGYTF TGTGCCAGTAGTAAAACTGGGACGGGAACTACAGGGGGCTATGGCTACACCTTC
TRBJ2-5 - few TRBV11-2 CASSLVGGPETQYF TGTGCCAGCAGCTTAGTTGGGGGGCCGGAGACCCAGTACTTC
TRBJ1-1 - few TRBV21-1 CASSKGEFDEVNTEAFF TGTGCCAGCAGCAAGGGGGAATTCGACGAGGTGAACACTGAAGCTTTCTTT
TRBJ1-1 - - TRBV19 CASSTLHGVGTEAFF TGTGCCAGTAGTACCCTTCACGGGGTAGGAACTGAAGCTTTCTTT
TRBJ2-3 - once TRBV10-3 CAISWSRDRTDTQYF TGTGCCATCAGTTGGTCCCGAGACCGCACAGATACGCAGTATTTT
TRBJ2-3 TRBD2 few TRBV7-2 CASSLVSSGGTDTQYF TGTGCCAGCAGCTTAGTCTCCAGCGGGGGCACAGATACGCAGTATTTT
TRBJ1-1 - - TRBV2 CASDMGTNTEAFF TGTGCCAGCGATATGGGGACGAACACTGAAGCTTTCTTT
TRBJ2-1 TRBD2 - TRBV5-1 CASSLALAGLDEQFF TGCGCCAGCAGCTTGGCACTAGCGGGCTTGGATGAGCAGTTCTTC
TRBJ1-6 TRBD1 - TRBV20-1 CSARGTGGGYSAPLHF TGCAGTGCTAGAGGGACAGGGGGAGGCTATAGCGCACCCCTCCACTTT
TRBJ2-1 - - TRBV20-1 CSASNNEQFF TGCAGTGCTAGTAACAATGAGCAGTTCTTC
TRBJ1-5 TRBD1 few TRBV6-1 CASSPGTGGQPQHF TGTGCCAGCAGTCCCGGGACAGGTGGTCAGCCCCAGCATTTT
TRBJ1-2 TRBD1 - TRBV5-4 CASSPPRGQLTLNYGYTF TGTGCCAGCAGCCCCCCCAGGGGACAGCTAACTCTCAACTATGGCTACACCTTC
TRBJ1-1 - - TRBV11-3 CASSWGFDGEAFF TGTGCCAGCAGCTGGGGATTTGATGGGGAAGCTTTCTTT
TRBJ1-6 TRBD1 - TRBV7-9 CASSPQGAHSPLHF TGTGCCAGCAGCCCCCAGGGGGCTCATTCACCCCTCCACTTT
TRBJ2-1 - - TRBV28 CASRVQGNGNEQFF TGTGCCAGCAGAGTCCAAGGGAATGGCAATGAGCAGTTCTTC
TRBJ2-2 - few TRBV24-1 CATSDGGTTGELFF TGTGCCACCAGTGACGGAGGCACCACCGGGGAGCTGTTTTTT
TRBJ2-1 - - TRBV24-1 CATSDATASSYNEQFF TGTGCCACCAGTGATGCGACTGCTAGCTCCTACAATGAGCAGTTCTTC
TRBJ1-1 TRBD1 - TRBV19 CASKGQGAEAFF TGTGCCAGTAAAGGACAGGGGGCTGAAGCTTTCTTT
TRBJ2-7 - - TRBV28 CATSGDSVWYEQYF TGTGCCACCAGCGGGGACAGCGTTTGGTACGAGCAGTACTTC
TRBJ1-2 - - TRBV11-2 CASSLDHERNYGYTF TGTGCCAGCAGCTTAGATCACGAGAGGAACTATGGCTACACCTTC
TRBJ1-2 - medium-sized TRBV20-1 CSASPGGGQGYTF TGCAGTGCTAGCCCCGGGGGAGGGCAGGGCTACACCTTC
TRBJ1-5 - - TRBV24-1 CATSEGPPLGQPQHF TGTGCCACCAGTGAGGGCCCCCCGTTAGGGCAGCCCCAGCATTTT
TRBJ2-1 TRBD1 - TRBV7-2 CASSQEERTGAQFF TGTGCCAGCAGCCAAGAAGAAAGAACAGGGGCGCAGTTCTTC
TRBJ2-2 TRBD1 few TRBV6-1 CASRDRGNTGELFF TGTGCCAGCCGGGACAGGGGAAACACCGGGGAGCTGTTTTTT
TRBJ2-3 - - TRBV7-2 CASRQGGSTDTQYF TGTGCCAGCAGACAAGGGGGGAGCACAGATACGCAGTATTTT
TRBJ1-2 - few TRBV19 CASSRGGFRTF TGTGCCAGTAGTCGCGGGGGATTTCGCACCTTC
TRBJ1-6 - - TRBV20-1 CSAREGTYNSPLHF TGCAGTGCTAGAGAAGGGACTTATAATTCACCCCTCCACTTT
TRBJ2-7 TRBD2 - TRBV7-9 CASSGRTSGYEQYF TGTGCCAGCAGCGGGCGGACTAGCGGCTACGAGCAGTACTTC
TRBJ1-6 - few TRBV7-9 CASSYGRAYNSPLHF TGTGCCAGCAGCTACGGACGGGCCTATAATTCACCCCTCCACTTT
TRBJ2-2 - - TRBV7-3 CASSLGGPNTGELFF TGTGCCAGCAGCTTGGGGGGACCGAACACCGGGGAGCTGTTTTTT
TRBJ1-2 - - TRBV11-1 CASSPTQGRYGYTF TGTGCCAGCAGCCCGACACAGGGAAGGTATGGCTACACCTTC
TRBJ2-5 TRBD1 - TRBV20-1 CSAKPDREKETQYF TGCAGTGCCAAACCCGACAGGGAAAAAGAGACCCAGTACTTC
TRBJ1-6 TRBD1 - TRBV6-2/TRBV6-3 CASSDPGQGFNSPLHF TGTGCCAGCAGTGACCCGGGACAGGGGTTTAATTCACCCCTCCACTTT
TRBJ2-5 TRBD1 once TRBV12-3/TRBV12-4 CASRSGGRETQYF TGTGCCAGCCGATCAGGGGGAAGGGAGACCCAGTACTTC
TRBJ1-1 - - TRBV30 CAWSQGNTEAFF TGTGCCTGGAGCCAGGGGAACACTGAAGCTTTCTTT
TRBJ2-3 TRBD2 once TRBV7-3 CASSLTPTTSGSSYVQYF TGTGCCAGCAGCTTAACGCCAACGACTAGCGGGAGCTCTTACGTGCAGTATTTT
TRBJ1-6 - - TRBV6-1 CASSRNGNSPLHF TGTGCCAGCAGTAGGAATGGTAATTCACCCCTCCACTTT
TRBJ2-1 TRBD2 - TRBV20-1 CSARAGGGYNEQFF TGCAGTGCCAGGGCGGGAGGGGGATACAATGAGCAGTTCTTC
TRBJ1-2 - - TRBV28 CASRRPGRSGYGYTF TGTGCCAGCAGACGGCCCGGGAGGTCAGGCTATGGCTACACCTTC
TRBJ1-1 - - TRBV19 CASSSRDIKNTEAFF TGTGCCAGTAGTTCCCGGGACATAAAGAACACTGAAGCTTTCTTT
TRBJ2-3 - - TRBV19 CASAGLRTGTDTQYF TGTGCCAGTGCCGGACTAAGAACAGGCACAGATACGCAGTATTTT